One sample yielded the 13 T cell receptor beta chains listed below, sequenced in a study of blood T cell repertoires in COVID-19. This table comes from immunoSEQ multiplex PCR, and its TCRdb copy is limited to in-frame clones, with some not included. The profile covers 150,000 to 200,000 clones, with about 83% appearing a single time and over 9% taken by the ten largest. Sequenced sample: peripheral blood. The receptors stem from a woman in her 70s with COVID-19, enrolled during active disease.

J is TRBJ1-5 and V is TRBV5-3; D gene unclear. TRBV5-3 is reported as an ORF; its role is uncertain. The CDR3 spans 15 residues. Trimming left V 5 bases short and J 2 bases short, with 14 bases between. CDR3 DNA sequence: TGTGCCAGAAGGGGAGGGTTGGCTGGCAATCAGCCCCAGCATTTT. Amino acids: CARRGGLAGNQPQHF.

The chain combines TRBV30 with TRBJ1-1, with unresolved D. The CDR3 covers 15 residues. V gave up 2 bases and J gave up 1 base, with 14 bases separating them. CDR1 GTSNPN and CDR2 SVGIG come from the germline V gene (reference sequence). The CDR3 spells CAWSPSGTTNTEAFF. The CDR3, as DNA: TGTGCCTGGAGTCCCAGCGGAACGACGAACACTGAAGCTTTCTTT.

The chain recombines TRBV2 with TRBJ2-7; 9 bases fit TRBD2. CDR3 length: 15 residues. Germline lookup yields CDR1 SNHLY and CDR2 FYNNEI. With V trimmed by 1 base and J by 4 bases, 5 bases remained unmatched. The CDR3 nucleotides are TGTGCCAGCAGTGAAGGGAGCGGGGGGAGGTACGAGCAGTACTTC. It is translated as CASSEGSGGRYEQYF. Combining the CDR3 with reference TRBV2 and TRBJ2-7 gives the whole variable domain EPEVTQTPSHQVTQMGQEVILRCVPISNHLYFYWYRQILGQKVEFLVSFYNNEISEKSEIFDDQFSVERPDGSNFTLKIRSTKLEDSAMYFCASSEGSGGRYEQYFGPGTRLTVT.

CDR3 sequence (DNA): TGTGCCAGTAGACAGGGTGGCACAGATACGCAGTATTTT. Translated: CASRQGGTDTQYF. This chain uses TRBV27 with TRBJ2-3, with 7 bases fitting TRBD1. CDR1 and CDR2 (germline): MNHEY, SMNVEV (reference sequence). This CDR3 region has 13 residues. J gave up 1 base and V 9 bases, and 4 bases lay outside the gene matches.

The chain recombines TRBV15 with TRBJ1-3, with TRBD1 matching over 7 bases. Germline trimming cut 1 base from V and 8 bases from J; bases unmatched to any gene: 5. This CDR3 region has 14 residues. Germline assignment: CDR1 LNHNV and CDR2 YYDKDF (reference sequence). The CDR3: CATSRGTGLDTIYF. The DNA for the CDR3 is TGTGCCACCAGCAGAGGGACAGGCCTGGACACCATATATTTT.

The V gene is TRBV10-2, the J gene TRBJ1-6; 9 bases map to TRBD1. J lost 10 bases, V lost 2 bases, and 3 bases had no gene match. This CDR3 has 14 residues. Germline V gene data show CDR1 as WSHSY and CDR2 as SAAADI. The DNA for the CDR3 is TGCGCCAGCAGTGAGGGACAGGGGAACTCACCCCTCCACTTT. The encoded protein is CASSEGQGNSPLHF.

J is TRBJ1-1 and V is TRBV5-5, with 7 bases matching TRBD1. This CDR3 is 14 amino acids long. CDR1 and CDR2 (germline): SGHKS, YYEKEE (reference sequence). J was trimmed by 5 bases and V by 5 bases; bases with no gene match: 9. This chain's CDR3 is CASSQTGVGTEAFF. The CDR3 DNA sequence: TGTGCCAGCAGTCAAACAGGGGTGGGAACTGAAGCTTTCTTT.

V is TRBV6-6 and J is TRBJ2-7, with 9 bases matching TRBD2. Losses at the gene ends were 1 base for V and 5 bases for J; bases not matched to a gene: 9. The germline CDR1 and CDR2 sequences are MNHNY and SVGAGI (reference sequence). This CDR3 has 16 residues. The CDR3 bases are TGTGCCAGCAGTTACTTCCGGGGCGGGGGGGCTGACGAGCAGTACTTC. Its translation: CASSYFRGGGADEQYF.

The genes are TRBV9 and TRBJ1-5; tentatively, D is TRBD1 (6 bases). The CDR3 is 17 amino acids. Looked up from germline, CDR1 is SGDLS and CDR2 is YYNGEE. The V and J ends lost 0 bases and 6 bases respectively, with 19 bases between them. The CDR3 region is CASSVGTGYGLGQPQHF. CDR3 in DNA: TGTGCCAGCAGCGTAGGCACAGGGTATGGGCTAGGTCAGCCCCAGCATTTT.

This rearrangement joins TRBV6-2 or TRBV6-3 to TRBJ1-2; 7 nucleotides align to TRBD1. From germline, CDR1 is MNHEY and CDR2 SVGEGT. The CDR3 length is 15 residues. The trim removed 1 base at V and 8 bases at J, leaving 10 bases unmatched. This CDR3 reads CASSYFRGTGDGYTF. The CDR3, as DNA: TGTGCCAGCAGTTACTTCAGAGGTACAGGGGACGGCTACACCTTC.

The genes are TRBV5-4 and TRBJ2-3, with 8 nucleotides matching TRBD2. The CDR3 contains 14 residues. Germline assignment: CDR1 SGHNT and CDR2 YYREEE (reference sequence). V shed 5 bases, J shed 4 bases, and the junction held 6 bases outside the gene matches. CDR3 residues: CASSIAGRADTQYF. The CDR3 coding sequence is TGTGCCAGCAGTATAGCGGGGAGAGCAGATACGCAGTATTTT.

The chain is built from TRBV30 and TRBJ2-2, with TRBD2 identical over 11 bases. CDR1 is GTSNPN, CDR2 SVGIG, per germline (reference sequence). This CDR3 is built from 16 residues. V lost 2 bases, J lost 7 bases, and 9 bases stayed unmatched. CDR3 region: CAWSPIAGGQGGELFF. In DNA form, the CDR3 reads TGTGCCTGGAGTCCAATAGCGGGGGGGCAAGGCGGGGAGCTGTTTTTT.

This clone appeared a single time. J is TRBJ2-7 and V is TRBV27, with 11 bases identical to TRBD2. With 2 bases clipped from V and 6 bases from J, the junction kept 6 bases outside the gene matches. In germline, CDR1 is MNHEY, CDR2 SMNVEV (reference sequence). This CDR3 is 15 amino acids long. The CDR3 here is CASSLGLAGGGEQYF. For the CDR3, the DNA is TGTGCCAGCAGTTTAGGGCTAGCGGGGGGTGGCGAGCAGTACTTC.